The 16 T cell receptor beta chains reported below all come from one sample, sequenced in a study of identical twins. From the 5' RACE reads, TCRdb called clonotypes with MiXCR, one entry per CDR3 protein. The table records some 1,600,000 distinct CDR3 sequences, around 29% of them present only once. The sample taken for sequencing was cord blood. These receptors originate from a newborn girl in good health.

The chain is built from TRBV25-1 and TRBJ2-2; D perhaps matches TRBD2 (6 bases). The CDR3 covers 15 residues. V was pared by 2 bases and J by 7 bases, with 14 bases between. From germline, CDR1 is MGHDK and CDR2 SYGVNS. This CDR3 reads CASSEGTSVIGELFF. In DNA, the CDR3 is TGTGCCAGCAGTGAAGGGACTTCTGTCATCGGGGAGCTGTTTTTT.

The gene calls are TRBV28 and TRBJ2-2; no firm D call. The V gene's germline CDR1 is MDHEN and CDR2 SYDVKM. Trimming took off 5 bases at V and 6 bases at J, with 4 bases between the two ends. The CDR3 covers 11 residues. The CDR3 nucleotides read TGTGCCAGCAGTAGATCCGGGGAGCTGTTTTTT. Translating gives CASSRSGELFF.

This clonotype was seen many times. The gene calls are TRBV13 and TRBJ2-4; D is ambiguous. Looked up from germline, CDR1 is PRHDT and CDR2 is FYEKMQ (reference sequence). There are 14 residues in the CDR3. V was clipped by 5 bases and J by 0 bases, with 8 bases between them. CDR3 nucleotide sequence: TGTGCCAGCAGCCTTACACGAGCCAAAAACATTCAGTACTTC. It is translated as CASSLTRAKNIQYF.

There are a few counts of this clonotype. The chain recombines TRBV7-2 with TRBJ2-3; a weak D match, TRBD1 (6 bases). V was pared by 5 bases and J by 1 base, with 16 bases between. The germline CDR1 and CDR2 sequences are SGHTA and FQGNSA. The CDR3 is 16 amino acids. The CDR3 DNA sequence: TGTGCCAGCAGCCCGAGGACAGCTCAGGGCACAGATACGCAGTATTTT. Residues: CASSPRTAQGTDTQYF.

This clonotype was detected a few times. This chain joins TRBV28 and TRBJ2-4; 10 bases match TRBD2. Germline-derived CDR1 and CDR2 are MDHEN and SYDVKM. V gave up 3 bases and J gave up 13 bases; unmatched junction bases: 12. The CDR3 loop spans 15 amino acids. For the CDR3, the DNA is TGTGCCAGCAGTTTTCTCACTAGCGGGACCGGTGAGCAGTACTTC. It specifies CASSFLTSGTGEQYF.

J is TRBJ2-1 and V is TRBV20-1; D ambiguous. CDR1 and CDR2 (germline): DFQATT, SNEGSKA (reference sequence). The ends were cut back, 3 bases at V and 4 bases at J, with 16 bases in the middle. The CDR3 sequence is 15 residues long. CDR3 loop: CSASDPSVGYNEQFF. The CDR3 DNA sequence: TGCAGTGCTAGTGACCCTTCGGTAGGGTACAATGAGCAGTTCTTC.

The chain recombines TRBV5-1 with TRBJ2-6, with D tentatively TRBD1 or TRBD2 (6 bases each). The CDR3 contains 18 residues. Germline CDR1 SGHRS, CDR2 YFSETQ. V gave up 4 bases and J gave up 0 bases, with 17 bases separating them. For the CDR3, the DNA is TGCGCCAGCAGCACCCGCGGGACAATTTCCTCTGGGGCCAACGTCCTGACTTTC. This codes for CASSTRGTISSGANVLTF.

Turning to this clonotype: It may be a read error: a sequence one base away is much more abundant. This chain connects TRBV10-3 to TRBJ2-7; TRBD2 agrees at 11 bases. The CDR3 is 15 residues long. CDR1 and CDR2 from the germline V gene are ENHRY and SYGVKD. The CDR3 nucleotides read TGTGCCACCAGTGATATTGGGACTAGCGGCTACGAGCAGTACTTC. This gives the protein CATSDIGTSGYEQYF.

The chain has TRBV7-6 and TRBJ2-7; the D call may be TRBD1 or TRBD2 (5 bases each). The CDR3 runs 15 residues. V was clipped by 5 bases and J by 3 bases, with 17 bases between them. Germline CDR1 and CDR2: SGHVS and FNYEAQ. CDR3 sequence (DNA): TGTGCCAGCAGCCCAAGTCCGGGGCTAAACTACGAGCAGTACTTC. This encodes CASSPSPGLNYEQYF.

For the CDR3, the DNA is TGCGCCAGCAGCTTGATAGAGGGGAGCCGGACTAACGAGCAGTACTTC. This sequence encodes CASSLIEGSRTNEQYF. The chain uses TRBV5-1 and TRBJ2-5; D possibly corresponds to TRBD2 (6 bases). The J call is in doubt because the DNA end fits TRBJ2-7 better. Germline values: CDR1 SGHRS, CDR2 YFSETQ. The CDR3 spans 16 residues.

The rearrangement uses TRBV28 and TRBJ1-1, with a weak D call TRBD1 (5 bases). The V end lost 7 bases, the J end lost 3 bases, and 12 bases lay between the germline ends. The CDR3 is 13 amino acids. The V gene's germline CDR1 is MDHEN and CDR2 SYDVKM. The DNA for the CDR3 is TGTGCCAGCACCCCCGGGGGGTACACTGAAGCTTTCTTT. Amino acid sequence: CASTPGGYTEAFF.

Only a few counts were recorded for this clonotype. This chain uses TRBV14 with TRBJ2-7; TRBD2 matches at 9 bases. CDR1 SGHDN and CDR2 FVKESK come from the germline V gene. V lost 4 bases to trimming and J lost 4 bases; unmatched junction nucleotides: 8. The length of the CDR3 is 15 residues. CDR3 loop: CASSRSGSGVYEQYF. The DNA of the CDR3 is TGTGCCAGCAGCCGTAGCGGGAGTGGGGTGTACGAGCAGTACTTC.

The gene calls are TRBV2 and TRBJ1-5, with D possibly being TRBD1 (5 bases). The CDR3 spans 15 residues. Germline assignment: CDR1 SNHLY and CDR2 FYNNEI. The V end lost 4 bases, the J end lost 4 bases, and 14 bases lay between the germline ends. This chain's CDR3 is CASSVWRGENQPQHF. The DNA of the CDR3 is TGTGCCAGCAGTGTATGGAGGGGTGAGAATCAGCCCCAGCATTTT.

The rearrangement uses TRBV30 and TRBJ2-1; TRBD2 aligns across 14 bases. The ends lost 0 bases at V and 4 bases at J; junction bases unmatched: 5. Germline lookup yields CDR1 GTSNPN and CDR2 SVGIG (reference sequence). The CDR3 extends over 17 amino acids. The CDR3 reads CAWSVWTSGGFYNEQFF. In DNA, the CDR3 is TGTGCCTGGAGTGTCTGGACTAGCGGGGGGTTTTACAATGAGCAGTTCTTC.

The rearrangement uses TRBV28 and TRBJ1-2; possibly TRBD1 for D (6 bases). This CDR3 has 15 residues. The V end was cut by 6 bases, the J end by 8 bases, with 22 bases between. The germline gives CDR1 MDHEN, CDR2 SYDVKM. The DNA for the CDR3 is TGTGCCAGCAGCCCAAAACAGGGATGGTTAAAGGGCTACACCTTC. It encodes CASSPKQGWLKGYTF.

The sample holds many counts of this clonotype. This chain links TRBV6-1 with TRBJ2-3; 8 bases are shared with TRBD1. The germline V gene encodes CDR1 MNHNS and CDR2 SASEGT. The CDR3 spans 14 residues. The V gene end was trimmed by 4 bases and the J gene end by 1 base; junction bases not matched to a gene: 1. CDR3 amino acids: CASSGGQGTDTQYF. In nucleotides, the CDR3 is TGTGCCAGCAGTGGGGGACAGGGCACAGATACGCAGTATTTT.